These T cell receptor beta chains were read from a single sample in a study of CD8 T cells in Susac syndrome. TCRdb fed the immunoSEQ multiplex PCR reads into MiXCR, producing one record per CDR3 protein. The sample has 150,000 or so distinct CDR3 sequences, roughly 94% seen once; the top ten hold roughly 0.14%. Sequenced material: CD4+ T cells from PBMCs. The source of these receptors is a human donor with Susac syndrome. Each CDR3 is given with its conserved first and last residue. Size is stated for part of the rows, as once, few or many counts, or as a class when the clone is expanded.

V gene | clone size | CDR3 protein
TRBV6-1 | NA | CASSPQGVLISSSYEQYF
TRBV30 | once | CAWSLSGTSREKLFF
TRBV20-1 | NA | CSALGRTINYGYTF
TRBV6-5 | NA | CASSHSGRFTGELFF
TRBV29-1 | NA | CSVEDRRGAAGYTF
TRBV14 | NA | CASRAALRGEQYF
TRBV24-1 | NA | CATSDLQNLYNEQFF
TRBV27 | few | CASSGTENTEAFF
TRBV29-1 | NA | CSVDLDRAGNTIYF
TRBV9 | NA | CASNAIGTSGNEQFF
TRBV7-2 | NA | CASTWTAEAFF
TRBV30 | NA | CAWKSEDRANEKLFF
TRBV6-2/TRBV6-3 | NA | CASSYNGDTQYF
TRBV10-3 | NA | CAISDKRANEQFF
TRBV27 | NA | CASSPRGGGGKETQYF
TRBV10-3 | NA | CAITQGQGIHGYTF
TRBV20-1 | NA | CSAVGRSSYEQYF
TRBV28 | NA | CASSLGDRFNQPQHF
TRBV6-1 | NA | CASSATGGEGNEQFF
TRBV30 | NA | CAWSSTGNTEAFF
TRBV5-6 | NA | CASSGGAYTEAFF
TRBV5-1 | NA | CASSVTRMGVRNEQFF
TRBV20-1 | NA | CSASKGPSNQPQHF
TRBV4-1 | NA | CASSQPTRGVLYGYTF
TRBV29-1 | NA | CSAKPGGDTGELFF
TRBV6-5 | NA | CASSLDRNGNQPQHF
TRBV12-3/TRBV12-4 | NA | CASSPRTGSDTF
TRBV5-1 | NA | CASSLSGFGETQYF
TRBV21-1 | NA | CASSKFVTTYNEQFF
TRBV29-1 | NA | CSVGGSGGPYNEQFF
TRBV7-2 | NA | CASSPGGLASDTQYF
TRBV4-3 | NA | CASSQGASTDTQYF
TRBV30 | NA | CAWSVRSWGQPQHF
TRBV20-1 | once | CSARPEGSNYGYTF
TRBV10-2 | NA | CASSPGQLPYEQYF
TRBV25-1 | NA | CASSEYGTAYEQYF
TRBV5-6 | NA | CASRGTGGILEQYF
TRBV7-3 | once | CASSLERNEQFF
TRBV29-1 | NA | CSVLRNEKLFF
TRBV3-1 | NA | CASSDLGGEAFF
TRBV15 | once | CATRGGGQWDQPQHF
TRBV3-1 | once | CASSLSGGTAETQYF
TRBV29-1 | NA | CSAQSGGRETQYF
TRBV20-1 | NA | CSARGTVGKPQHF
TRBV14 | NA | CASSQEQSREAFF
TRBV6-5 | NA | CASSPWDRENEQYF